This T cell receptor beta chain was recovered during a study of blood T cell repertoires in COVID-19. Study in general: The study drew acute and convalescent COVID-19 samples from the United States, Italy and Spain. From T cells, B-cell-depleted T cells, or PBMCs came the material, which was cDNA or gDNA.

The CDR3 extends over 16 amino acids. Trimming took 3 bases from V and 2 from J, leaving 17 bases between them. Germline V gene data show CDR1 as SGDLS and CDR2 as YYNGEE. Profiled with immunoSEQ multiplex PCR; TCRdb holds only in-frame clones, not every one. The profile covers about 140,000 clones, with approximately 81% appearing a single time and 5% to 7% taken by the ten largest. Specimen: PBMCs or T cells enriched from blood (not recorded which). This clonotype was obtained from a man aged 35 to 55 with acute COVID-19. The chain combines TRBV9 with TRBJ2-5, with TRBD2 as a possible D gene (6 bases). This CDR3 is CASSGPPSRGQETQYF. The CDR3 nucleotides are TGTGCCAGCAGCGGACCCCCGTCGCGGGGACAAGAGACCCAGTACTTC.